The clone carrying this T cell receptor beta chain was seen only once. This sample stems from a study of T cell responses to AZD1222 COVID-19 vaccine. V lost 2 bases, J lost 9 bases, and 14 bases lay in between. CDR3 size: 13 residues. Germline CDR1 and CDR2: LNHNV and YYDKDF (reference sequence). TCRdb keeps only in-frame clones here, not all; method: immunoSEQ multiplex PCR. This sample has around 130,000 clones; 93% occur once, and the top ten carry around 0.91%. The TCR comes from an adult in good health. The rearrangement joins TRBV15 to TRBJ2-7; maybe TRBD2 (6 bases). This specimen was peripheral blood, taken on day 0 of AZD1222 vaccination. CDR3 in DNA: TGTGCCACCAGCAGACGCGAGTGGGGAGGGCAGTACTTC. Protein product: CATSRREWGGQYF.